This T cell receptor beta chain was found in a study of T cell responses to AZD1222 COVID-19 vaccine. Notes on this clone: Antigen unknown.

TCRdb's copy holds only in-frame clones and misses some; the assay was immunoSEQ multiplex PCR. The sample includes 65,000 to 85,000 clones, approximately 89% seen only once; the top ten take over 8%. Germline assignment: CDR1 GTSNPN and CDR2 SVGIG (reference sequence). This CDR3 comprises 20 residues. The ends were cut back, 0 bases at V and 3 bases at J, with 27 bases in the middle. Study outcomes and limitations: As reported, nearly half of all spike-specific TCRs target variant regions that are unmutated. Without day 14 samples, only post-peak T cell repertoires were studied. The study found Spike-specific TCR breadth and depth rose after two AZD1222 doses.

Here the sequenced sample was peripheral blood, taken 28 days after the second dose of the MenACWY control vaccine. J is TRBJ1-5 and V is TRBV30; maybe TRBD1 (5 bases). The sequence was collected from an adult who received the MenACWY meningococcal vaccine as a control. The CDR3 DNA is TGTGCCTGGAGTGTTTACCAGGGACTCTATAGCTCCAATCCCAATCAGCCCCAGCATTTT. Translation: CAWSVYQGLYSSNPNQPQHF.